The rows below give T cell receptor beta chains drawn from one sample of a study of CD8+ T cells in alopecia areata. Libraries were prepared by immunoSEQ multiplex PCR; TCRdb keeps only in-frame clonotypes and omits some of them. This sample has under 15,000 clones, with 60% found just once. The sequenced sample consisted of skin. The receptors come from a human donor with alopecia areata. CDR3s include the opening cysteine and the closing phenylalanine or tryptophan. A D gene is named only where the DNA matches it firmly. Clone size, where shown, is once, few, many, or a class for clones that have expanded.

clone size: .
J gene: TRBJ1-2
V gene: TRBV5-1
D gene: .
CDR3 DNA: TGCGCCAGCAGCTCGGGACGGATATCAACACCTAACTATGGCTACACCTTC
CDR3 protein: CASSSGRISTPNYGYTF

clone size: .
J gene: TRBJ1-1
V gene: TRBV28
D gene: .
CDR3 DNA: TGTGCCAGCAGTTCCTCCGTCGCTGAAGCTTTCTTT
CDR3 protein: CASSSSVAEAFF

clone size: .
J gene: TRBJ2-1
V gene: TRBV27
D gene: TRBD2
CDR3 DNA: TGTGCCAGCAGTTATAACTTACTAGCGGGAGTTTCACAGTTCTTC
CDR3 protein: CASSYNLLAGVSQFF

clone size: .
J gene: TRBJ2-1
V gene: TRBV5-1
D gene: TRBD2
CDR3 DNA: TGCGCCAGCAGCTTGCATTTAACGCGGGAGTACAATGAGCAGTTCTTC
CDR3 protein: CASSLHLTREYNEQFF

clone size: .
J gene: TRBJ1-2
V gene: TRBV27
D gene: .
CDR3 DNA: TGTGCCAGCAGTTTATCGGCGACAGAGGTGTATGGCTACACCTTC
CDR3 protein: CASSLSATEVYGYTF

clone size: .
J gene: TRBJ1-2
V gene: TRBV29-1
D gene: TRBD1
CDR3 DNA: TGCAGCGCTGAACAGGGGCGAACTAACTATGGCTACACCTTC
CDR3 protein: CSAEQGRTNYGYTF

clone size: .
J gene: TRBJ1-1
V gene: TRBV7-3
D gene: TRBD1
CDR3 DNA: TGTGCCAGCAGCTTAGGCACAGGGGACACTGAAGCTTTCTTT
CDR3 protein: CASSLGTGDTEAFF

clone size: .
J gene: TRBJ1-2
V gene: TRBV29-1
D gene: .
CDR3 DNA: TGCAGCGCCGGGGGTGGGAAAGACTATGGCTACACCTTC
CDR3 protein: CSAGGGKDYGYTF

clone size: .
J gene: TRBJ2-1
V gene: TRBV19
D gene: .
CDR3 DNA: TGTGCCAGTAGTAGTCACAATGAGCAGTTCTTC
CDR3 protein: CASSSHNEQFF

clone size: .
J gene: TRBJ2-7
V gene: TRBV28
D gene: .
CDR3 DNA: TGTGCCAGCAGTTTCAGGGCGGGTTATCTTTCCGAGCAGTACTTC
CDR3 protein: CASSFRAGYLSEQYF

clone size: .
J gene: TRBJ2-1
V gene: TRBV4-1
D gene: .
CDR3 DNA: TGCGCCAGCAGCCAAGGTTCGGGCGGGGTACCTTCCTACAATGAGCAGTTCTTC
CDR3 protein: CASSQGSGGVPSYNEQFF

clone size: .
J gene: TRBJ2-5
V gene: TRBV6-1
D gene: .
CDR3 DNA: TGTGCCAGCAGTGTCGGGCAACAGCCGGGATTCCAAGAGACCCAGTACTTC
CDR3 protein: CASSVGQQPGFQETQYF

clone size: .
J gene: TRBJ2-7
V gene: TRBV7-2
D gene: .
CDR3 DNA: TGTGCCAGCAGCTTAGTAGGCCGGGCAGGGGACGAGCAGTACTTC
CDR3 protein: CASSLVGRAGDEQYF

clone size: .
J gene: TRBJ1-3
V gene: TRBV28
D gene: .
CDR3 DNA: TGTGCCAGCAGTTCCCCCGATTCCGGAAACACCATATATTTT
CDR3 protein: CASSSPDSGNTIYF

clone size: .
J gene: TRBJ2-7
V gene: TRBV28
D gene: TRBD2
CDR3 DNA: TGTGCCAGCAGTCCTTTAGGGCTAGCGGGGATAACCTACGAGCAGTACTTC
CDR3 protein: CASSPLGLAGITYEQYF

clone size: .
J gene: TRBJ2-7
V gene: TRBV2
D gene: .
CDR3 DNA: TGTGCCAGCAGTGAGGGCTACCATCACTACGAGCAGTACTTC
CDR3 protein: CASSEGYHHYEQYF

clone size: .
J gene: TRBJ2-1
V gene: TRBV27
D gene: .
CDR3 DNA: TGTGCCAGCAGTTTGCTGCGGGGCCCTGCCTACAATGAGCAGTTCTTC
CDR3 protein: CASSLLRGPAYNEQFF

clone size: few
J gene: TRBJ2-7
V gene: TRBV7-2
D gene: TRBD1
CDR3 DNA: TGTGCCAGCAGCTTATGGGGCAGAGGGGGCTGGGAGCAGTACTTC
CDR3 protein: CASSLWGRGGWEQYF

clone size: .
J gene: TRBJ2-2
V gene: TRBV7-3
D gene: .
CDR3 DNA: TGTGCCAGCAGCCGCCAGGGTGGGAACACCGGGGAGCTGTTTTTT
CDR3 protein: CASSRQGGNTGELFF

clone size: .
J gene: TRBJ2-7
V gene: TRBV7-8
D gene: .
CDR3 DNA: TGTGCCAGCAGTCCAGGGGATTTCTACGAGCAGTACTTC
CDR3 protein: CASSPGDFYEQYF

clone size: .
J gene: TRBJ2-2
V gene: TRBV5-1
D gene: TRBD1
CDR3 DNA: TGCGCCAGCAGCCTACAGGGGACCGGGGAGCTGTTTTTT
CDR3 protein: CASSLQGTGELFF

clone size: .
J gene: TRBJ2-2
V gene: TRBV27
D gene: .
CDR3 DNA: TGTGCCAGCAGGCCCCAGGTTCCCGGGGAGCTGTTTTTT
CDR3 protein: CASRPQVPGELFF

clone size: few
J gene: TRBJ2-3
V gene: TRBV7-3
D gene: .
CDR3 DNA: TGTGCCAGCAGCTTAAGCACCACAGATACGCAGTATTTT
CDR3 protein: CASSLSTTDTQYF

clone size: .
J gene: TRBJ2-1
V gene: TRBV4-3
D gene: TRBD2
CDR3 DNA: TGCGCCAGCAGCCAAGATGGGACTAGTTCAAATGAGCAGTTCTTC
CDR3 protein: CASSQDGTSSNEQFF

clone size: .
J gene: TRBJ1-1
V gene: TRBV11-3
D gene: .
CDR3 DNA: TGTGCCAGCAGCGACCCGGACGGAAAACCGACCACTGAAGCTTTCTTT
CDR3 protein: CASSDPDGKPTTEAFF

clone size: few
J gene: TRBJ2-7
V gene: TRBV6-1
D gene: TRBD1
CDR3 DNA: TGTGCCAGCACCCTTTCGATTACAGGGGGGTACGAGCAGTACTTC
CDR3 protein: CASTLSITGGYEQYF

clone size: medium-sized
J gene: TRBJ1-2
V gene: TRBV19
D gene: TRBD1
CDR3 DNA: TGTGCCAGTACCATGGGGCCAGGGGGCGCCTATGGCTACACCTTC
CDR3 protein: CASTMGPGGAYGYTF

clone size: .
J gene: TRBJ2-3
V gene: TRBV11-3
D gene: .
CDR3 DNA: TGTGCCAGCAGCTTAGTGGCTAGTGGTACGCAGTATTTT
CDR3 protein: CASSLVASGTQYF

clone size: few
J gene: TRBJ2-3
V gene: TRBV29-1
D gene: .
CDR3 DNA: TGCAGCGTTGTTGAGGTCCGGTCCCCAGATACGCAGTATTTT
CDR3 protein: CSVVEVRSPDTQYF

clone size: few
J gene: TRBJ1-5
V gene: TRBV7-2
D gene: .
CDR3 DNA: TGTGCCAGCAGCTTAGTCGTGGTTGGACAGCCCCAGCATTTT
CDR3 protein: CASSLVVVGQPQHF